This T cell receptor beta chain was identified during a study of T cells in Graves' hyperthyroidism and ophthalmopathy. This clonotype has at least ten counts. Its antigen is unknown. Study findings and constraints: By a 13 V-J model, ophthalmopathy was set apart from stable hyperthyroidism.

RNA transcripts served as the template for amplifying TCR beta CDR3 regions. When the TCR CDR3 underwent first-round RT-PCR, the HTBI primer set was used. MiXCR, run by TCRdb on the multiplex PCR reads, gives a single entry per CDR3 protein. The sample contains hundreds of thousands of distinct CDR3 sequences, around 15% of which appear only once. This CDR3 is 14 amino acids long. The germline gives CDR1 MNHNS, CDR2 SASEGT. V dropped 5 bases and J dropped 8; count of bases not matched to a gene: 10. The study left out patients who had uncontrolled infection, other autoimmune disease, pregnancy or lactation.

The rearrangement uses TRBV6-1 and TRBJ1-2; TRBD1 agrees at 8 bases. The sequence derives from a woman aged 40 to 49 with Graves' ophthalmopathy. Material: blood. Here the CDR3 reads CASSTGQGLRGYTF. CDR3 nucleotides: TGTGCCAGCAGTACCGGACAGGGTTTGAGGGGCTACACCTTC.